The 18 T cell receptor beta chains listed next were all sequenced from one sample in a study of shared clonotypes between healthy human individuals. Only in-frame clones appear in the TCRdb table, and some are missing; sequencing was by immunoSEQ multiplex PCR. Among 1,500,000 or so clones listed, roughly 96% were seen once. Source material: naive CD4+ T cells sorted from blood. Subset defined: CD45RA+ positively selected. Receptors were obtained from a man between 25 and 39 years old in good health.

J is TRBJ2-3 and V is TRBV28; D unclear. V was pared by 6 bases and J by 6 bases, with 13 bases between. Germline V gene lookup returns CDR1 MDHEN and CDR2 SYDVKM. This CDR3 region has 13 residues. In nucleotides, the CDR3 is TGTGCCAGCAGCCCTAAGTCCTACGATACGCAGTATTTT. As protein: CASSPKSYDTQYF.

The chain carries TRBV29-1 and TRBJ2-2; 12 positions agree with TRBD2. The CDR3 totals 15 residues. CDR1 is SQVTM and CDR2 is ANQGSEA in the germline V gene. After removal of 4 bases from V and 9 bases from J, the junction contained 9 bases not matched to a gene. CDR3 sequence: CSVVFPTSGSWELFF. CDR3 bases: TGCAGCGTTGTTTTTCCGACTAGCGGGAGTTGGGAGCTGTTTTTT.

The chain combines TRBV28 with TRBJ2-2; TRBD1 aligns across 7 bases. Germline V gene data show CDR1 as MDHEN and CDR2 as SYDVKM. With V trimmed by 6 bases and J by 3 bases, 4 bases remained unmatched. The CDR3 loop spans 14 amino acids. This chain's CDR3 is CASSLTGDTGELFF. The CDR3 bases are TGTGCCAGCAGCCTTACAGGGGACACCGGGGAGCTGTTTTTT.

The V call is TRBV10-3, the J call TRBJ1-4; D is unresolved. The CDR3 runs to 13 residues. Germline CDR1 ENHRY, CDR2 SYGVKD. The V and J ends lost 7 bases and 5 bases respectively, with 11 bases between them. CDR3 loop: CAIKEAGNEKLFF. CDR3 in DNA: TGTGCCATCAAGGAAGCGGGGAATGAAAAACTGTTTTTT.

This clone was counted a single time. The chain uses TRBV19 and TRBJ2-7, with 9 nucleotides matching TRBD1. J gave up 0 bases and V 9 bases, and 3 bases lay outside the gene matches. Germline-derived CDR1 and CDR2 are LNHDA and SQIVND (reference sequence). The CDR3 is 13 residues long. The CDR3 is CASRDRVSYEQYF. The CDR3 region has the DNA TGTGCCAGCCGGGACAGGGTCTCCTACGAGCAGTACTTC.

With respect to this clone: The same CDR3 can be traced to other DNA sequences in this sample. The rearrangement links TRBV9 to TRBJ1-2; D is ambiguous. The CDR3 is 11 residues long. Trimming removed 3 bases from V and 4 bases from J, with 4 bases in between. Germline values: CDR1 SGDLS, CDR2 YYNGEE. The CDR3 spells CASSALYGYTF. DNA of the CDR3: TGTGCCAGCAGCGCCCTCTATGGCTACACCTTC. Full variable domain (missing parts from reference TRBV9 and TRBJ1-2): DSGVTQTPKHLITATGQRVTLRCSPRSGDLSVYWYQQSLDQGLQFLIQYYNGEERAKGNILERFSAQQFPDLHSELNLSSLELGDSALYFCASSALYGYTFGSGTRLTVV.

The gene calls are TRBV5-3 and TRBJ2-7; D unresolved. TRBV5-3 is filed as an ORF, its function uncertain. Trimming removed 2 bases from V and 1 base from J, with 7 bases in between. The CDR3 has 13 amino acids. The DNA for the CDR3 is TGTGCCAGAAGCTTTCTTGGTTCCTACGAGCAGTACTTC. It codes for CARSFLGSYEQYF.

This clone was observed a single time. Other DNA sequences of this sample code for an identical CDR3. This chain uses TRBV7-9 with TRBJ1-1; 7 nucleotides line up with TRBD1. Trimming removed 3 bases from V and 1 base from J; junction bases left unmatched: 2. Per germline, CDR1 SEHNR and CDR2 FQNEAQ (reference sequence). The CDR3 runs to 14 residues. CDR3 DNA sequence: TGTGCCAGCAGCTTTTCAGGGGGGAACACTGAAGCTTTCTTT. Translation: CASSFSGGNTEAFF.

The rearrangement uses TRBV5-4 and TRBJ2-7; 7 bases fit TRBD1. Germline V gives CDR1 SGHNT, CDR2 YYREEE (reference sequence). V dropped 2 bases and J dropped 5; count of bases not matched to a gene: 13. This CDR3 is built from 16 residues. The CDR3 DNA is TGTGCCAGCAGCTTACCCAAAGGGACAGTATCCAACGAGCAGTACTTC. This codes for CASSLPKGTVSNEQYF. Variable domain in full (rest from reference TRBV5-4 and TRBJ2-7): ETGVTQSPTHLIKTRGQQVTLRCSSQSGHNTVSWYQQALGQGPQFIFQYYREEENGRGNFPPRFSGLQFPNYSSELNVNALELDDSALYLCASSLPKGTVSNEQYFGPGTRLTVT.

The rearrangement uses TRBV27 and TRBJ2-3; 8 bases agree with TRBD1. The germline V gene encodes CDR1 MNHEY and CDR2 SMNVEV (reference sequence). The CDR3 sequence is 14 residues long. The V gene end was trimmed by 4 bases and the J gene end by 1 base; junction bases not matched to a gene: 1. The CDR3: CASSWGQGTDTQYF. In DNA form, the CDR3 reads TGTGCCAGCAGTTGGGGACAGGGCACAGATACGCAGTATTTT.

The chain has TRBV4-1 and TRBJ1-1; 7 nucleotides line up with TRBD1. The CDR3 is made up of 14 amino acids. The germline CDR1 and CDR2 sequences are MGHRA and YSYEKL. The V gene end was trimmed by 1 base and the J gene end by 5 bases; junction bases not matched to a gene: 4. CDR3 residues: CASSQVGGRTEAFF. The CDR3 DNA reads TGCGCCAGCAGCCAAGTAGGGGGCCGGACTGAAGCTTTCTTT.

J is TRBJ2-1 and V is TRBV9; 8 nucleotides line up with TRBD2. The V segment lost 7 bases and the J segment 5 bases; nucleotides outside the gene matches: 14. The V gene's germline CDR1 is SGDLS and CDR2 YYNGEE. The CDR3 has 16 residues. CDR3 protein: CASGPPAGVINNEQFF. In nucleotides, the CDR3 is TGTGCCAGCGGTCCACCAGCGGGAGTAATAAACAATGAGCAGTTCTTC.

The chain recombines TRBV7-2 with TRBJ1-5, with TRBD1 as a possible D gene (5 bases). This CDR3 contains 15 residues. Germline assignment: CDR1 SGHTA and CDR2 FQGNSA. V dropped 5 bases and J dropped 5 bases, with 16 bases sitting between them. The CDR3 sequence is CASSLGRGGYQPQHF. CDR3 sequence (DNA): TGTGCCAGCAGCCTGGGGCGGGGGGGTTATCAGCCCCAGCATTTT.

This sequence joins TRBV7-9 and TRBJ1-2; D perhaps matches TRBD1 (5 bases). This CDR3 has 12 residues. The germline V gene encodes CDR1 SEHNR and CDR2 FQNEAQ (reference sequence). The ends were cut back, 4 bases at V and 4 bases at J, with 7 bases in the middle. The chain's CDR3 is CASSSDSYGYTF. The DNA of the CDR3 is TGTGCCAGCAGCTCCGACAGCTATGGCTACACCTTC.

The chain joins TRBV4-2 to TRBJ2-2; 8 bases are a match to TRBD1. This CDR3 has 17 amino acids. V shed 0 bases, J shed 0 bases, and the junction held 3 bases outside the gene matches. Looked up from germline, CDR1 is LGHNA and CDR2 is YNFKEQ. In nucleotides, the CDR3 is TGTGCCAGCAGCCAAGACCCGACAGGGGCGAACACCGGGGAGCTGTTTTTT. This encodes CASSQDPTGANTGELFF.

V gene TRBV19 combines with J gene TRBJ1-5; D is unresolved. Germline CDR1 reads LNHDA; CDR2 reads SQIVND (reference sequence). V was cut by 5 bases and J by 5 bases, with 7 bases left in between. CDR3 length: 12 residues. The chain's CDR3 is CASSRVDQPQHF. The CDR3, as DNA: TGTGCCAGTAGTCGGGTGGATCAGCCCCAGCATTTT.

V usage is TRBV7-2 and J usage is TRBJ2-3; D gene ambiguous. Deletions cut 2 bases from V and 5 bases from J, with 5 bases between. CDR3 length equals 12 residues. CDR1 is SGHTA and CDR2 is FQGNSA in the germline V gene. In DNA form, the CDR3 reads TGTGCCAGCAGCTTATGGGTAGATACGCAGTATTTT. Encoded protein: CASSLWVDTQYF. The whole variable domain, filled in from reference TRBV7-2 and TRBJ2-3, reads GAGVSQSPSNKVTEKGKDVELRCDPISGHTALYWYRQSLGQGLEFLIYFQGNSAPDKSGLPSDRFSAERTGGSVSTLTIQRTQQEDSAVYLCASSLWVDTQYFGPGTRLTVL.

The CDR3 is CASSQDVSGGFGYTF. DNA for the CDR3: TGCGCCAGCAGCCAAGATGTCTCGGGCGGTTTTGGCTACACCTTC. V is TRBV4-3 and J is TRBJ1-2, with D hard to call. Germline-derived CDR1 and CDR2 are LGHNA and YSLEER. Deletions cut 0 bases from V and 7 bases from J, with 15 bases between. This CDR3 is 15 amino acids long.